The rows below give T cell receptor beta chains drawn from one sample of a study of CD8 T cells in Susac syndrome. TCRdb re-called the immunoSEQ multiplex PCR reads through MiXCR, storing one row per CDR3 protein. The top ten clones hold over 0.065% of a sample with 100,000 to 150,000 distinct CDR3 sequences, 90% to 95% of them seen once. The sample consisted of CD4+ T cells from PBMCs. The origin of the receptors is a human donor in good health. Both conserved end residues are part of each CDR3. Fields, in order: J gene, clone size, V gene, D gene, CDR3 DNA, CDR3 protein. The D gene is left open where the match is weak. Rows give clone size only sometimes, using once, few, many, or a class for an expanded clone.

J gene: TRBJ1-2
clone size: NA
V gene: TRBV27
D gene: TRBD1
CDR3 DNA: TGTGCCAGCAGTCCCTGGGACAGGGAGCTTGAAGGCTACACCTTC
CDR3 protein: CASSPWDRELEGYTF

J gene: TRBJ2-2
clone size: NA
V gene: TRBV5-1
D gene: NA
CDR3 DNA: TGCGCCAGCAGCTCAGGGGACGACGGGGAGCTGTTTTTT
CDR3 protein: CASSSGDDGELFF

J gene: TRBJ1-2
clone size: NA
V gene: TRBV6-2/TRBV6-3
D gene: NA
CDR3 DNA: TGTGCCAGCAGTTACGATTACGGCTCGCTCTATGGCTACACCTTC
CDR3 protein: CASSYDYGSLYGYTF

J gene: TRBJ2-1
clone size: NA
V gene: TRBV24-1
D gene: NA
CDR3 DNA: TGTGCCACCAGTGAATGGGGGTCTGAGCAGTTCTTC
CDR3 protein: CATSEWGSEQFF

J gene: TRBJ1-1
clone size: NA
V gene: TRBV7-2
D gene: NA
CDR3 DNA: TGTGCCAGCAGCTCAGGGTACACTGAAGCTTTCTTT
CDR3 protein: CASSSGYTEAFF

J gene: TRBJ2-2
clone size: NA
V gene: TRBV5-1
D gene: TRBD2
CDR3 DNA: TGCGCCAGCAGCTCGGGACTAGCGGGGAGCCCCGCGAACACCGGGGAGCTGTTTTTT
CDR3 protein: CASSSGLAGSPANTGELFF

J gene: TRBJ2-7
clone size: once
V gene: TRBV23-1
D gene: NA
CDR3 DNA: TGCGCCAGCAGTCAATCCCCACACGGGAGAATCCACGAGCAGTACTTC
CDR3 protein: CASSQSPHGRIHEQYF

J gene: TRBJ2-6
clone size: once
V gene: TRBV19
D gene: TRBD1
CDR3 DNA: TGTGCCAGTAGTCCAGGACAGGGGATCTCTGGGGCCAACGTCCTGACTTTC
CDR3 protein: CASSPGQGISGANVLTF

J gene: TRBJ2-7
clone size: few
V gene: TRBV7-2
D gene: TRBD2
CDR3 DNA: TGTGCCAGCAGCTCAGGGACTACTTCCTACGAGCAGTACTTC
CDR3 protein: CASSSGTTSYEQYF

J gene: TRBJ2-2
clone size: NA
V gene: TRBV3-1
D gene: TRBD1
CDR3 DNA: TGTGCCAGCAGCCGGCCCCCCGGAGGACAGGGGGCCGGGGAGCTGTTTTTT
CDR3 protein: CASSRPPGGQGAGELFF

J gene: TRBJ1-5
clone size: NA
V gene: TRBV5-6
D gene: NA
CDR3 DNA: TGTGCCAGCAGCTTGAATGGGGCTAGGCGAGGACAGCCCCAGCATTTT
CDR3 protein: CASSLNGARRGQPQHF

J gene: TRBJ2-1
clone size: NA
V gene: TRBV5-1
D gene: TRBD1
CDR3 DNA: TGCGCCAGCAGCTCCCGACAGGGCTACAATGAGCAGTTCTTC
CDR3 protein: CASSSRQGYNEQFF

J gene: TRBJ2-7
clone size: NA
V gene: TRBV20-1
D gene: TRBD2
CDR3 DNA: TGCAGTGCTCCACGGACTAGCGGGAACCACGAGCAGTACTTC
CDR3 protein: CSAPRTSGNHEQYF

J gene: TRBJ2-2
clone size: NA
V gene: TRBV18
D gene: NA
CDR3 DNA: TGTGCCAGCTCACCGCGACTCGACACCGGGGAGCTGTTTTTT
CDR3 protein: CASSPRLDTGELFF

J gene: TRBJ2-1
clone size: NA
V gene: TRBV4-1
D gene: NA
CDR3 DNA: TGCGCCAGCAGCTTCTCCGGGAGTGAGCAGTTCTTC
CDR3 protein: CASSFSGSEQFF

J gene: TRBJ2-1
clone size: NA
V gene: TRBV18
D gene: TRBD2
CDR3 DNA: TGTGCCAGCTCACCAAGGGAGGGCCCCAGCCGGGAGCAGTTCTTC
CDR3 protein: CASSPREGPSREQFF

J gene: TRBJ2-7
clone size: NA
V gene: TRBV5-1
D gene: TRBD2
CDR3 DNA: TGCGCCAGCAGCTCCGGGGGGGGCGACGAGCAGTACTTC
CDR3 protein: CASSSGGGDEQYF

J gene: TRBJ1-2
clone size: once
V gene: TRBV20-1
D gene: NA
CDR3 DNA: TGCAGTGCTAGGGTAGCAGCCAACTATGGCTACACCTTC
CDR3 protein: CSARVAANYGYTF

J gene: TRBJ2-7
clone size: NA
V gene: TRBV5-4
D gene: NA
CDR3 DNA: TGTGCCAGCAGCTTGTACACACAGATTGCCTACGAGCAGTACTTC
CDR3 protein: CASSLYTQIAYEQYF

J gene: TRBJ1-5
clone size: NA
V gene: TRBV3-1
D gene: TRBD1
CDR3 DNA: TGTGCCAGCAGCCAAGGGACAGGCCGCAATCAGCCCCAGCATTTT
CDR3 protein: CASSQGTGRNQPQHF

J gene: TRBJ1-2
clone size: NA
V gene: TRBV20-1
D gene: TRBD1
CDR3 DNA: TGCAGTGCTAGTCGACAGGGAGTTTTCACCTTC
CDR3 protein: CSASRQGVFTF

J gene: TRBJ1-1
clone size: NA
V gene: TRBV5-1
D gene: NA
CDR3 DNA: TGCGCCAGCAGCCGTTCTGGGGCTAAGAACACTGAAGCTTTCTTT
CDR3 protein: CASSRSGAKNTEAFF

J gene: TRBJ2-7
clone size: NA
V gene: TRBV2
D gene: TRBD2
CDR3 DNA: TGTGCCACCTCGTCGGCTAGCGGCCCGGCATTTAACGAGCAGTACTTC
CDR3 protein: CATSSASGPAFNEQYF

J gene: TRBJ2-5
clone size: once
V gene: TRBV7-2
D gene: NA
CDR3 DNA: TGTGCCAGCAGCACCCAAGGGAGGAGCTTTGGGACCCAGTACTTC
CDR3 protein: CASSTQGRSFGTQYF

J gene: TRBJ2-7
clone size: NA
V gene: TRBV4-3
D gene: NA
CDR3 DNA: TGCGCCAGCAGCCAAGATTCCGGACGCTACGAGCAGTACTTC
CDR3 protein: CASSQDSGRYEQYF

J gene: TRBJ1-2
clone size: once
V gene: TRBV30
D gene: NA
CDR3 DNA: TGTGCCTGGACCGGCACGGGGGGACAACGGTCTGGTGGCTACACCTTC
CDR3 protein: CAWTGTGGQRSGGYTF

J gene: TRBJ2-7
clone size: NA
V gene: TRBV30
D gene: NA
CDR3 DNA: TGTGCCTGGAAAAAGGCTAGCTGGAACTCCTACGAGCAGTACTTC
CDR3 protein: CAWKKASWNSYEQYF

J gene: TRBJ2-5
clone size: NA
V gene: TRBV2
D gene: TRBD1
CDR3 DNA: TGTGCCAGCAGCGGTGACAGGGGTGCATCGGAGACCCAGTACTTC
CDR3 protein: CASSGDRGASETQYF

J gene: TRBJ2-3
clone size: NA
V gene: TRBV30
D gene: TRBD2
CDR3 DNA: TGTGCCTGGACGCTGGAGGCGGGAGTAACAGATACGCAGTATTTT
CDR3 protein: CAWTLEAGVTDTQYF

J gene: TRBJ2-7
clone size: NA
V gene: TRBV6-2/TRBV6-3
D gene: NA
CDR3 DNA: TGTGCCAGCAGTCGACTAGAAATCTACGAGCAGTACTTC
CDR3 protein: CASSRLEIYEQYF

J gene: TRBJ2-5
clone size: NA
V gene: TRBV20-1
D gene: TRBD2
CDR3 DNA: TGCAGTGCTACCCCGGTAGCGGGACCGGAGACCCAGTACTTC
CDR3 protein: CSATPVAGPETQYF

J gene: TRBJ2-1
clone size: NA
V gene: TRBV1
D gene: NA
CDR3 DNA: TGCACCAGCAGCCAAGATTGGACGGAGCAGTTCTTC
CDR3 protein: CTSSQDWTEQFF

J gene: TRBJ1-1
clone size: NA
V gene: TRBV2
D gene: NA
CDR3 DNA: TGTGCCAGCAGTCCTCAAGGGGGACGGTTCACTGAAGCTTTCTTT
CDR3 protein: CASSPQGGRFTEAFF

J gene: TRBJ2-1
clone size: NA
V gene: TRBV20-1
D gene: NA
CDR3 DNA: TGCAGTGCTACTGTGTACAATGAGCAGTTCTTC
CDR3 protein: CSATVYNEQFF

J gene: TRBJ1-1
clone size: NA
V gene: TRBV5-1
D gene: TRBD1
CDR3 DNA: TGCGCCAGCAGCATACAGGGGGCCGCTGAAGCTTTCTTT
CDR3 protein: CASSIQGAAEAFF

J gene: TRBJ2-1
clone size: NA
V gene: TRBV27
D gene: TRBD2
CDR3 DNA: TGTGCCAGCAGTCGGACTAGCGGGAGCTTACAGGGGGCAGTGATCTTC
CDR3 protein: CASSRTSGSLQGAVIF

J gene: TRBJ1-2
clone size: NA
V gene: TRBV19
D gene: TRBD1
CDR3 DNA: TGTGCCAGTAGTAGCATCCCGGGACAGAGCTATGGCTACACCTTC
CDR3 protein: CASSSIPGQSYGYTF

J gene: TRBJ2-7
clone size: NA
V gene: TRBV6-1
D gene: NA
CDR3 DNA: TGTGCCAGCAGTGAAGTGTCGGACTCCTACGAGCAGTACTTC
CDR3 protein: CASSEVSDSYEQYF

J gene: TRBJ2-4
clone size: NA
V gene: TRBV6-1
D gene: NA
CDR3 DNA: TGTGCCAGCAGTGAAGTCGGCAGACAGTACTTC
CDR3 protein: CASSEVGRQYF

J gene: TRBJ2-5
clone size: NA
V gene: TRBV5-4
D gene: NA
CDR3 DNA: TGTGCCAGCAGCTCTGTTCGGGAGAGTCAAGAGACCCAGTACTTC
CDR3 protein: CASSSVRESQETQYF

J gene: TRBJ2-7
clone size: NA
V gene: TRBV12-3/TRBV12-4
D gene: TRBD1
CDR3 DNA: TGTGCCAGCAGTCGAACAGGGGTTGCAAACTACGAGCAGTACTTC
CDR3 protein: CASSRTGVANYEQYF

J gene: TRBJ1-4
clone size: NA
V gene: TRBV9
D gene: NA
CDR3 DNA: TGTGCCAGCAGCCGGCAACTTGCAACTAATGAAAAACTGTTTTTT
CDR3 protein: CASSRQLATNEKLFF